These T cell receptor beta chains were read from a single sample in a study of blood T cell repertoires in COVID-19. Measured with immunoSEQ multiplex PCR; TCRdb has only the in-frame clones, and not every one. The profile shows about 190,000 clones, 85% to 90% of them singletons. The sequenced sample was peripheral blood. All receptors come from a man aged 45 to 65 with acute or convalescent COVID-19. Each CDR3 is given with its conserved first and last residue. The D gene is left open where the match is weak. Clone size is shown for a subset of rows, as once, few, many or a class of expanded clone.

cdr3_aa cdr3_nt clone_size j_call d_call v_call
CASLTREGMNTEAFF TGTGCCAGCTTAACCCGGGAAGGGATGAACACTGAAGCTTTCTTT - TRBJ1-1 - TRBV18
CASSLGQGRDTQYF TGTGCCAGCAGTTTGGGACAGGGGAGGGATACGCAGTATTTT - TRBJ2-3 TRBD1 TRBV7-9
CAISESRTGGQEKLFF TGTGCCATCAGTGAGTCGCGGACAGGGGGCCAAGAAAAACTGTTTTTT once TRBJ1-4 TRBD1 TRBV10-3
CASRLARGPRRVNYGYTF TGTGCAAGTCGCTTAGCGCGAGGCCCCAGGAGGGTTAACTATGGCTACACCTTC - TRBJ1-2 - TRBV12-2
CASSILDGYTF TGTGCCAGCAGTATTCTAGATGGCTACACCTTC - TRBJ1-2 - TRBV12-3/TRBV12-4
CASSHGTTYEQYF TGCGCCAGCAGCCACGGGACTACCTACGAGCAGTACTTC - TRBJ2-7 TRBD2 TRBV4-1
CASSQVGGGTEAFF TGCGCCAGCAGCCAAGTAGGGGGTGGCACTGAAGCTTTCTTT - TRBJ1-1 - TRBV4-3
CASSAGGRSYTNYGYTF TGTGCCAGCAGCGCCGGTGGAAGGAGTTACACTAACTATGGCTACACCTTC - TRBJ1-2 - TRBV9
CASSPQTSGRAANHHEQYF TGTGCCAGCAGTCCCCAGACTAGCGGGAGGGCCGCTAATCACCACGAGCAGTACTTC - TRBJ2-7 TRBD2 TRBV28
CASSQDLTVGGYTF TGTGCCAGCAGCCAAGATCTGACAGTGGGAGGCTACACCTTC - TRBJ1-2 - TRBV3-1/TRBV3-2
CATSSKKGAGTDTQYF TGTGCCACCAGCTCTAAGAAGGGGGCCGGCACAGATACGCAGTATTTT - TRBJ2-3 TRBD1 TRBV15
CASSLSSGGKGGYTF TGTGCCAGCAGTTTATCGTCGGGGGGCAAGGGTGGCTACACCTTC - TRBJ1-2 - TRBV27
CASTLRGGQELFYNSPLHF TGTGCCAGCACCTTGAGGGGGGGACAGGAGCTATTCTATAATTCACCCCTCCACTTT - TRBJ1-6 TRBD1 TRBV27
CASSQQAGKPGNTIYF TGCGCCAGCAGCCAGCAGGCCGGGAAGCCTGGAAACACCATATATTTT few TRBJ1-3 - TRBV4-1
CAWSVHAYEQYF TGTGCCTGGAGTGTACATGCCTACGAGCAGTACTTC once TRBJ2-7 - TRBV30
CASSVPTGEQYF TGTGCCAGCAGCGTCCCAACCGGCGAGCAGTACTTC - TRBJ2-7 - TRBV5-4
CATTAGVSGANVLTF TGTGCCACCACCGCGGGGGTCTCTGGGGCCAACGTCCTGACTTTC - TRBJ2-6 TRBD2 TRBV27
CASKIVGTADTQYF TGTGCCAGCAAAATCGTCGGGACAGCAGATACGCAGTATTTT - TRBJ2-3 TRBD1 TRBV6-5
CAGITTGGDNQPQHF TGTGCCGGAATTACGACCGGGGGGGATAATCAGCCCCAGCATTTT - TRBJ1-5 - TRBV6-5
CASSAGIFTDTQYF TGTGCCAGCAGTGCGGGTATATTCACAGATACGCAGTATTTT - TRBJ2-3 - TRBV2
CASREAALYNSPLHF TGTGCCAGCAGGGAGGCTGCCCTCTATAATTCACCCCTCCACTTT - TRBJ1-6 - TRBV6-5
CASSVGSKDRAGEKLFF TGTGCCAGCAGCGTAGGCTCTAAGGACAGGGCGGGTGAAAAACTGTTTTTT - TRBJ1-4 TRBD1 TRBV9
CATSRDPGQGHEKLFF TGTGCCACCAGCAGAGATCCGGGACAGGGACATGAAAAACTGTTTTTT - TRBJ1-4 TRBD1 TRBV15
CASSYSRDRGTFF TGTGCCAGCAGTTACTCGAGGGACAGGGGAACTTTCTTT few TRBJ1-1 TRBD1 TRBV6-5
CAMRGTGLHEQFF TGTGCCATGCGTGGGACAGGGTTACATGAGCAGTTCTTC - TRBJ2-1 TRBD1 TRBV10-3
CASSPTGSYEQYF TGTGCCAGCAGCCCGACAGGCTCCTACGAGCAGTACTTC - TRBJ2-7 - TRBV3-1/TRBV3-2
CASSPGWTYNEQFF TGTGCCAGCAGCCCAGGTTGGACCTACAATGAGCAGTTCTTC once TRBJ2-1 - TRBV7-2
CASSFRGWAGDSTDTQYF TGTGCCAGCAGCTTCAGGGGTTGGGCGGGAGATAGCACAGATACGCAGTATTTT - TRBJ2-3 - TRBV7-2
CASSPDGSPSGELFF TGTGCCAGCTCACCAGATGGCTCTCCCTCCGGGGAGCTGTTTTTT - TRBJ2-2 - TRBV18
CASEGATYGNTIYF TGTGCCAGTGAGGGGGCCACTTATGGAAACACCATATATTTT - TRBJ1-3 TRBD1 TRBV19